The rows below give T cell receptor beta chains drawn from one sample of a study of blood T cells in healthy people across ages. TCRdb used MiXCR to reprocess the 5' RACE reads, holding one entry per CDR3 protein. This table holds about 1.5 million distinct CDR3 sequences, roughly 43% found once. Input material: blood. The receptors here all came from a woman under 30 in good health. Both conserved end residues are part of each CDR3. D genes are given only for firm matches.

d_call v_call cdr3_aa
NA TRBV6-5 CASSKRGRQPEAFF
NA TRBV12-3/TRBV12-4 CASRPGTKETQYF
TRBD1 TRBV7-3 CASSLWGQGSGKDNEQFF
NA TRBV20-1 CSAVAAGRSYNEQFF
TRBD1 TRBV27 CATKTGVNYGYTF
NA TRBV6-2/TRBV6-3 CASSWSGNEAFF
NA TRBV7-9 CASSSSGVLAKNIQYF
NA TRBV20-1 CSAGVGVVDTQYF
NA TRBV10-3 CAISSLDPPSPDTQYF
NA TRBV7-9 CASTTGHLMNTEAFF
NA TRBV7-8 CASTPGSSYNSPLHF
TRBD1 TRBV30 CAGGQGNNSPLHF
NA TRBV12-3/TRBV12-4 CASSHTGGNEQFF
TRBD2 TRBV9 CASSGRGGRFLNEQFF
NA TRBV3-1 CASSRGSLAKNIQYF
TRBD2 TRBV15 CATSRERLAAPPDTQYF
NA TRBV11-2 CASSPHGSPYNEQFF
NA TRBV7-9 CASSSWGIQPNYGYTF
TRBD1 TRBV20-1 CSAHPMSYGQGTYEQFF
TRBD1 TRBV25-1 CASSESVTGGPRYGYTF
NA TRBV15 CATSRDRGTNEQFF
NA TRBV7-9 CASSLTRTAYNEQYF
NA TRBV20-1 CSARGQGLHNQPQHF